Below are 12 T cell receptor beta chains sequenced from a single sample in a study of identical twins' blood T cells. Using its own MiXCR run on the 5' RACE reads, TCRdb lists one record per CDR3 protein. There are 300,000 to 450,000 distinct CDR3 sequences in the sample; roughly 28% occur only once, and around 5.6% lies in the top ten. The sequencing sample was made of PBMCs. The receptors were gathered from a woman between 18 and 55 years old in good health.

This clonotype turned up a few times. V gene TRBV29-1 combines with J gene TRBJ2-3, with D tentatively TRBD1 (6 bases). V shed 2 bases and J shed 4 bases, with 13 bases lying between them. The CDR3 has 14 residues. Germline loops: CDR1 SQVTM, CDR2 ANQGSEA. The CDR3 region is CSVEQGNQPDTQYF. The CDR3, as DNA: TGCAGCGTTGAACAGGGGAATCAACCAGATACGCAGTATTTT.

The chain recombines TRBV11-2 with TRBJ2-5; D not resolved. Germline assignment: CDR1 SGHAT and CDR2 FQNNGV. V was trimmed by 3 bases and J by 5 bases, leaving 4 bases between them. The CDR3 is made up of 11 amino acids. The DNA of the CDR3 is TGTGCCAGCAGCTTGATCGAGACCCAGTACTTC. Its translation is CASSLIETQYF.

The chain has TRBV29-1 and TRBJ1-2; D is unresolved. Between the trimmed V and J ends, which lost 5 bases and 4 bases, there was a span of 8 bases. Germline CDR1 reads SQVTM; CDR2 reads ANQGSEA. The CDR3 length is 11 residues. CDR3 sequence (DNA): TGCAGCGTTCATGATATCTATGGCTACACCTTC. Its protein is CSVHDIYGYTF.

The genes are TRBV20-1 and TRBJ2-7; 9 bases map to TRBD2. Trimming at V came to 6 bases and at J to 3 bases, leaving 6 bases not matched to a gene. The CDR3 runs 13 residues. From germline, CDR1 is DFQATT and CDR2 SNEGSKA (reference sequence). The DNA for the CDR3 is TGCAGTGCCTTAGCGGGAGCAATCTACGAGCAGTACTTC. Its protein product is CSALAGAIYEQYF.

This chain connects TRBV3-1 to TRBJ2-1, with TRBD2 identical over 8 bases. Trimming took 0 bases from V and 7 from J; bases not matched to a gene: 8. This CDR3 is built from 16 residues. Germline-derived CDR1 and CDR2 are LGHDT and YNNKEL (reference sequence). The CDR3 here is CASSQELVAGSNEQFF. DNA of the CDR3: TGTGCCAGCAGCCAAGAATTGGTAGCGGGGTCGAATGAGCAGTTCTTC.

This clonotype has more than one count but fewer than ten. The chain links TRBV20-1 to TRBJ2-1; 12 bases are a match to TRBD2. The CDR3 is made up of 19 amino acids. From germline, CDR1 is DFQATT and CDR2 SNEGSKA (reference sequence). Trimming cost V 0 bases and J 0 bases; bases outside gene matches: 9. CDR3 region: CSAREKLAGGPSSYNEQFF. The CDR3 coding sequence is TGCAGTGCTAGAGAAAAACTAGCGGGGGGCCCGAGCTCCTACAATGAGCAGTTCTTC.

This clonotype was counted between two and nine times. The rearrangement links TRBV10-3 to TRBJ2-3; no definite D call. From germline, CDR1 is ENHRY and CDR2 SYGVKD. The CDR3 has 12 residues. Trimming stripped 2 bases from V and 4 bases from J, with 4 bases between. CDR3 bases: TGTGCCATCAGTGAGAGGTCAGATACGCAGTATTTT. Its translation: CAISERSDTQYF.

This clonotype appeared a single time. The rearrangement uses TRBV5-1 and TRBJ1-2; 8 positions match TRBD1. The CDR3 spans 14 residues. Unmatched junction bases numbered 4, after V lost 4 bases and J lost 2 bases. From germline, CDR1 is SGHRS and CDR2 YFSETQ. The CDR3 protein is CASSRGQVNYGYTF. The CDR3 region has the DNA TGCGCCAGCAGCAGGGGACAGGTGAACTATGGCTACACCTTC.

This chain joins TRBV7-2 and TRBJ1-3, with 8 bases fitting TRBD1. Trimming cost V 5 bases and J 4 bases; bases outside gene matches: 13. Germline CDR1 is SGHTA and CDR2 is FQGNSA. This CDR3 spans 17 amino acids. DNA for the CDR3: TGTGCCAGCAGCCATCGTAAATTCGCAGGGGGCGGAAACACCATATATTTT. This encodes CASSHRKFAGGGNTIYF.

The table lists this clonotype with many counts. Written as DNA, the CDR3 is TGTGCCAGCAGTGAATACAGGGCCATGAACACTGAAGCTTTCTTT. Translating gives CASSEYRAMNTEAFF. The chain couples TRBV6-1 to TRBJ1-1; TRBD1 might be the D (6 bases). Deletions cut 2 bases from V and 0 bases from J, with 10 bases between. Germline V CDR1 and CDR2: MNHNS, SASEGT. This CDR3 region has 15 residues.

J is TRBJ1-1 and V is TRBV19, with TRBD1 matching over 7 bases. CDR1 is LNHDA, CDR2 SQIVND, per germline (reference sequence). Germline trimming cut 3 bases from V and 2 bases from J; bases unmatched to any gene: 12. CDR3 length equals 17 residues. CDR3 loop: CASSIRGWRQGNTEAFF. CDR3 nucleotide sequence: TGTGCCAGTAGTATTCGGGGGTGGAGACAGGGAAACACTGAAGCTTTCTTT.

The table lists this clonotype with a few counts. V and J are TRBV12-3 or TRBV12-4 and TRBJ1-4; TRBD1 matches at 7 bases. The trim removed 5 bases at V and 7 bases at J, leaving 7 bases unmatched. The CDR3 extends over 14 amino acids. CDR3: CASSPGGASEKLFF. The DNA of the CDR3 is TGTGCCAGCAGTCCAGGGGGGGCGAGTGAAAAACTGTTTTTT.